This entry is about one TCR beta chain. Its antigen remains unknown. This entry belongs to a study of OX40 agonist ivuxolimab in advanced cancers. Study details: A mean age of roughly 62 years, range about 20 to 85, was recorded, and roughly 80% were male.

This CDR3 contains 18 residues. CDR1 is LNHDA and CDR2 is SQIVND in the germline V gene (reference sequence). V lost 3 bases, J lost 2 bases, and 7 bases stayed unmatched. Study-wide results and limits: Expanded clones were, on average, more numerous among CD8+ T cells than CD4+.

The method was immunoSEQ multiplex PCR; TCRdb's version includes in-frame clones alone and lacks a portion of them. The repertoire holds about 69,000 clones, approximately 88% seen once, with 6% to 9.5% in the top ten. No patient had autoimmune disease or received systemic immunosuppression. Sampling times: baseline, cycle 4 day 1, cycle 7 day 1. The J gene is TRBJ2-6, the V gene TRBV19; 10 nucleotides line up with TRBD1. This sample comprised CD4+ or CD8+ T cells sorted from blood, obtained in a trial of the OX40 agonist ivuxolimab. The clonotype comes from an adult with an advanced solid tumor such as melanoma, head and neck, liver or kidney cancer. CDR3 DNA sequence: TGTGCCAGTAGTATTCGGCGACAGGGGGCGCCTGGGGCCAACGTCCTGACTTTC. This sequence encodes CASSIRRQGAPGANVLTF.